Sequencing of this TCR beta chain was carried out in a study of Tregs in tolerant kidney transplant recipients (dated by TCRdb to the late 2010s). In the study overall: Before combined kidney and bone marrow transplantation, this study identified donor-specific regulatory T cells using TCRbeta sequencing and then followed those same cells after transplant. In a few healthy controls, several methods of expanding Tregs specific for an allogeneic donor were compared by TCRbeta repertoire sequencing. Beyond this particular receptor, the publication reports: Although technical replication error seemed to be minimal, the question of biological reproducibility was not addressed directly. Expanding Tregs with activated donor B cells appeared to identify the most biologically relevant and donor-specific TCRbeta repertoire. The study was limited by small patient numbers, and the findings need validation in larger populations and under other immunosuppression protocols.

Thawed PBMCs were FACS-sorted into unstimulated Tregs (CD4+CD25+CD127-), CD4+ non-Tregs (CD4+CD25-), CD4 cells and CD8 cells. Healthy control blood came either as purchased buffy coats or from healthy volunteers. Healthy control blood was processed to PBMCs with a Ficoll density gradient and then cryopreserved, whereas patient PBMCs were collected both before and after transplant. Comments on this clone: The antigen this receptor binds is unknown. Base qualities are not at hand, and no much larger clone is one base apart.

Genomic DNA was extracted from sorted cells with the QIAGEN DNeasy Blood and Tissue Kit for TCRbeta CDR3 sequencing. High-throughput TCRbeta CDR3 sequencing, which included PCR amplification with bias correction and internal controls, was done commercially through immunoSEQ. Turning to the authors' computational methods: A unique productive TCRbeta sequence was defined by the CDR3 nucleotide sequence when primers matched, and otherwise by the CDR3 amino acid sequence together with the Vbeta and Jbeta genes. Sorting error was corrected by removing sequences shared between sorted populations at a frequency ratio of 2:1 or less, and the remaining shared sequences were assigned to the higher population. A sequence counted as donor-reactive if, in CFSE-low cells, the sequence had a frequency of at least 0.01% and was expanded at least 5-fold compared with unstimulated cells. Repertoire divergence was quantified by Jensen-Shannon divergence calculated from the top 100 TCRbeta sequences ranked by frequency. For samples with multiple sequencing runs, sorting error was corrected separately for each run before the runs were pooled. The table was pulled from immuneACCESS by TCRdb, which kept in-frame rearrangements only. Such tables lose some clones; where checked, under half of the loss comes from unresolved V genes, and the rest has no known cause. V, J and clone size reflect that table, while D and trimming were determined from the DNA. Present in this sample are around 230,000 clones, 65% to 85% of which were seen just once. About 0.58% of the sample lies in the top ten.

This sequence was found in a human donor in good health. Sample: CD4+ T cells from blood.

The CDR3 is CASSPGLAGGRTDTQYF. The sequence in DNA is TGCGCCAGCAGCCCGGGACTAGCGGGAGGGCGCACAGATACGCAGTATTTT. The sequence is built from TRBV5-1 and TRBJ2-3; 16 central bases correspond to TRBD2. V is cut back by 4 bases and J by 1 base, with 3 bases in the junction unmatched. The CDR3 spans 17 residues, from the cysteine through the phenylalanine. Just the 51-base CDR3 DNA is kept, in frame starting at base 1. From the germline V gene, CDR1 is SGHRS and CDR2 is YFSETQ. The reference TRBV5-1 and TRBJ2-3 proteins fill in what lies around the CDR3, so the full variable domain reads KAGVTQTPRYLIKTRGQQVTLSCSPISGHRSVSWYQQTPGQGLQFLFEYFSETQRNKGNFPGRFSGRQFSNSRSEMNVSTLELGDSALYLCASSPGLAGGRTDTQYFGPGTRLTVL.